This T cell receptor (beta chain) was sequenced for a study of blood T cells in healthy people across ages. Germline V lookup: CDR1 SGHVS, CDR2 FQNEAQ. This CDR3 is built from 16 residues. V trimming: 5 bases; J trimming: 14 bases; junction bases outside the gene matches: 21. Details on this clonotype: Its target is not known.

Overall study findings and caveats: Estimates of diversity drawn from one million T cells were considered underestimates.

PCR was performed a second time for roughly 7 to 12 cycles using a sample-barcoded 5' primer and a J-beta primer mix. No fewer than 3 million CDR3-containing paired-end reads came from each sample. MiXCR, run by TCRdb on the 5' RACE reads, gives a single entry per CDR3 protein. The sample carries hundreds of thousands of distinct CDR3 sequences, approximately 55% recorded once. The chain is built from TRBV7-8 and TRBJ2-3; 8 nucleotides align to TRBD1. The sample taken for sequencing was blood. This clonotype originated in a man at least 80 years old in good health. CDR3 amino acids: CASSPRAGGADRDAYF. CDR3 DNA: TGTGCCAGCAGCCCTCGGGCAGGGGGCGCCGATAGAGACGCGTATTTT. Supplemented by reference TRBV7-8 and TRBJ2-3, the full variable domain reads GAGVSQSPRYKVAKRGQDVALRCDPISGHVSLFWYQQALGQGPEFLTYFQNEAQLDKSGLPSDRFFAERPEGSVSTLKIQRTQQEDSAVYLCASSPRAGGADRDAYFGPGTRLTVL.